One T cell receptor (beta chain) is described in this entry. This entry is derived from a study of cytomegalovirus exposure and HLA in healthy donors. About the study: Around 80 million unique TCRs from HLA-typed donors were held in an early data release.

The primer mix had 60 Vbeta and 13 Jbeta primers. Here immunoSEQ multiplex PCR was the method, and the copy in TCRdb shows in-frame clones only, minus some. The repertoire holds 150,000 to 200,000 clones, with approximately 86% as singletons. V trimming: 2 bases; J trimming: 0 bases; junction bases outside the gene matches: 7. Per germline, CDR1 KGHSH and CDR2 LQKENI. This CDR3 region has 17 residues. The sequenced sample consisted of PBMCs. The source is a woman aged 18-30 years in good health and CMV-seronegative. V and J are TRBV18 and TRBJ2-1; the match to TRBD2 covers 7 bases. CDR3 in amino acids: CASSPREGLTSYNEQFF. As DNA, the CDR3 is TGTGCCAGCTCACCAAGGGAGGGGCTAACCTCCTACAATGAGCAGTTCTTC.